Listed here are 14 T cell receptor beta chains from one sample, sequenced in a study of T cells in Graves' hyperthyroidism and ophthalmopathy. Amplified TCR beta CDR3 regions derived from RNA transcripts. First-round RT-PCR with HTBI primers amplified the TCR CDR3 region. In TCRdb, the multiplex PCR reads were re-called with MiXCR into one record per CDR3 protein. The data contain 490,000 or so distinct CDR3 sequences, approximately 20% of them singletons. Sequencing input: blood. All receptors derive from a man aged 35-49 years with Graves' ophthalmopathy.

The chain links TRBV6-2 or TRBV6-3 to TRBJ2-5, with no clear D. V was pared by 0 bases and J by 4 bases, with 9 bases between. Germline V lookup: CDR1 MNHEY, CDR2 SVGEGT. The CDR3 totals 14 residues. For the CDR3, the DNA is TGTGCCAGCAGTTACTCGAAGCAAGGAGAGACCCAGTACTTC. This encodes CASSYSKQGETQYF.

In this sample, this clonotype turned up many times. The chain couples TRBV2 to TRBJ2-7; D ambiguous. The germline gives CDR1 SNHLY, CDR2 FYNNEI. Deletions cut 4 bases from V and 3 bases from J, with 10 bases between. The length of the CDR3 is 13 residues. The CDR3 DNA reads TGTGCCAGCAGTGTGGGGAAATTCTACGAGCAGTACTTC. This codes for CASSVGKFYEQYF.

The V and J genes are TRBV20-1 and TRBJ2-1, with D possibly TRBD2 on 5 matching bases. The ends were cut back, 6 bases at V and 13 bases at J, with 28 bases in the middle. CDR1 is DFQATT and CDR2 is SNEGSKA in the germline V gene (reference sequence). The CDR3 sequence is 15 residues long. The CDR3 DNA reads TGCAGTGCCCCCCCGCCGTCGATTAGCGTGTTTCTCCAGTTCTTC. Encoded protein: CSAPPPSISVFLQFF.

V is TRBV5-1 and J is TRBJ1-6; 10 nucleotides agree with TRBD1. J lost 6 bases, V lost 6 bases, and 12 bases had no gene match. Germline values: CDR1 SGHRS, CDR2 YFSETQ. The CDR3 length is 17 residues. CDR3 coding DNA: TGCGCCAGCACCCTGGGGGCCCGGGACAGGGGTAATTCACCCCTCCACTTT. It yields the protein CASTLGARDRGNSPLHF. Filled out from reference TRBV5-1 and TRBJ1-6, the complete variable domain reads KAGVTQTPRYLIKTRGQQVTLSCSPISGHRSVSWYQQTPGQGLQFLFEYFSETQRNKGNFPGRFSGRQFSNSRSEMNVSTLELGDSALYLCASTLGARDRGNSPLHFGNGTRLTVT.

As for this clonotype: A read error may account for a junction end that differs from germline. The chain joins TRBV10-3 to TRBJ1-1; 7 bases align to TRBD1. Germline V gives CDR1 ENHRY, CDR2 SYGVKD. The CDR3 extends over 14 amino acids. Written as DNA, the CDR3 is TGTGCCATCAGGAAAGCGACAGGGAACTCTGAAGCTTTCTTT. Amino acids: CAIRKATGNSEAFF.

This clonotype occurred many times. CDR3 coding DNA: TGCAGTGCTAGGGGGCGGGAGAGTTCCAATGAGCAGTTCTTC. Translated, it gives CSARGRESSNEQFF. V gene TRBV20-1 combines with J gene TRBJ2-1; 7 bases are shared with TRBD2. Per the germline V gene, CDR1 is DFQATT and CDR2 is SNEGSKA (reference sequence). The CDR3 loop spans 14 amino acids. With V trimmed by 3 bases and J by 6 bases, 8 bases remained unmatched.

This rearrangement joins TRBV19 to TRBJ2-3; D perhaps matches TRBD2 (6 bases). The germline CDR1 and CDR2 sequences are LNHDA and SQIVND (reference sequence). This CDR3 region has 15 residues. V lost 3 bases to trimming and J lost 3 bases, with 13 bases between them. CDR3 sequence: CASSMAAGLTDTQYF. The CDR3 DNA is TGTGCCAGTAGTATGGCGGCGGGGCTGACAGATACGCAGTATTTT.

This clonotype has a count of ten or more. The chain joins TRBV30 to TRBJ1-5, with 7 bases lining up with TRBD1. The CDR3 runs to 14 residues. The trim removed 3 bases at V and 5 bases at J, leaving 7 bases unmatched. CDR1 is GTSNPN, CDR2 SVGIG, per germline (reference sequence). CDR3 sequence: CAWSAGTVYQPQHF. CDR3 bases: TGTGCCTGGAGCGCCGGGACAGTTTATCAGCCCCAGCATTTT.

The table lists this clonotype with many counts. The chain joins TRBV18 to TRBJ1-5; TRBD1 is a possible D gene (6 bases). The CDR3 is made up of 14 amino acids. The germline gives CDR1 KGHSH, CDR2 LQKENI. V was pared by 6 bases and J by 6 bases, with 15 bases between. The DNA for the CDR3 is TGTGCCAGCTCTCAGTTTAAGGGGGGTCAGCCCCAGCATTTT. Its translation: CASSQFKGGQPQHF.

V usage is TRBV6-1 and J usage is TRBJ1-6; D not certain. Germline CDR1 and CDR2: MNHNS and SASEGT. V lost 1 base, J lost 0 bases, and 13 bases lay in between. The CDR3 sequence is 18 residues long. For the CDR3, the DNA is TGTGCCAGCAGTGAAGTCAGGCCCTGGAGCTCCTATAATTCACCCCTCCACTTT. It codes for CASSEVRPWSSYNSPLHF.

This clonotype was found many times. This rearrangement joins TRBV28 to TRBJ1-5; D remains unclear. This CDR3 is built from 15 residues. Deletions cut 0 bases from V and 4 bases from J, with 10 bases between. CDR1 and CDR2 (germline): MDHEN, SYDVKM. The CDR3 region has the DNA TGTGCCAGCAGTTTATGCGAGGCGAGAAATCAGCCCCAGCATTTT. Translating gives CASSLCEARNQPQHF.

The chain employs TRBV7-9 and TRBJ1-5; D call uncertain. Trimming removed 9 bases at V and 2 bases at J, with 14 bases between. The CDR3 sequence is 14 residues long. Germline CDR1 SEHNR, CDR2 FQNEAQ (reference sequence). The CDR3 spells CASAGGIGNQPQHF. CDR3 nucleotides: TGTGCCAGTGCGGGCGGTATCGGCAATCAGCCCCAGCATTTT. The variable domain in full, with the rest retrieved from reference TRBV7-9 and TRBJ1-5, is DTGVSQNPRHKITKRGQNVTFRCDPISEHNRLYWYRQTLGQGPEFLTYFQNEAQLEKSRLLSDRFSAERPKGSFSTLEIQRTEQGDSAMYLCASAGGIGNQPQHFGDGTRLSIL.

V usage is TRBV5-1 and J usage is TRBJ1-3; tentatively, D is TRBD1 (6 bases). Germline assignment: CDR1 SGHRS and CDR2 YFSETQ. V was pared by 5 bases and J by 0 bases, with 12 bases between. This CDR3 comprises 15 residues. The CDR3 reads CASRDDRSSGNTIYF. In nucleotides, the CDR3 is TGCGCCAGCAGGGACGACAGGAGCTCTGGAAACACCATATATTTT.

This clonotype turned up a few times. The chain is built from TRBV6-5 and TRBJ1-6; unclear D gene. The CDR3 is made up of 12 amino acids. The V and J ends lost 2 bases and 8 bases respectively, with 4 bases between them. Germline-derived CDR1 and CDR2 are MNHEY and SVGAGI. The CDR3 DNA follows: TGTGCCAGCAGTTACGGCTATTCACCCCTCCACTTT. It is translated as CASSYGYSPLHF.